This passage covers 31 T cell receptor beta chains from one sample sequenced in a study of blood T cell repertoires in COVID-19. Libraries were prepared by immunoSEQ multiplex PCR; TCRdb keeps only in-frame clonotypes and omits some of them. The data show under 200,000 clones, with about four fifths seen just once and approximately 8% held by the top ten. The sample consisted of peripheral blood. The receptors come from a woman aged 60-75 years with COVID-19, enrolled during active disease.

The chain joins TRBV19 to TRBJ1-2, with D possibly being TRBD1 (5 bases). The CDR3 extends over 17 amino acids. CDR1 is LNHDA, CDR2 SQIVND, per germline (reference sequence). Deletions cut 7 bases from V and 9 bases from J, with 30 bases between. DNA of the CDR3: TGTGCCAGTAACCATTTACCGGGACTCTCCTCCCGGTCGCGCTACACCTTC. Translated: CASNHLPGLSSRSRYTF.

The chain couples TRBV11-2 to TRBJ1-6; TRBD1 is a possible D gene (6 bases). Germline CDR1 reads SGHAT; CDR2 reads FQNNGV. With 2 bases removed from V and 1 base from J, the gap between germline ends came to 12 bases. This CDR3 comprises 17 residues. The CDR3 coding sequence is TGTGCCAGCAGCTTAACAGGGTGGGATTCCTATAATTCACCCCTCCACTTT. Translation: CASSLTGWDSYNSPLHF.

The table lists this clone with a count of one. J is TRBJ2-1 and V is TRBV5-4; 10 nucleotides align to TRBD2. Germline lookup yields CDR1 SGHNT and CDR2 YYREEE (reference sequence). Trimming removed 2 bases from V and 2 bases from J; junction bases left unmatched: 7. The CDR3 has 17 residues. In nucleotides, the CDR3 is TGTGCCAGCAGCTTACCTAGCGGGAGAAGGACCTACAATGAGCAGTTCTTC. This encodes CASSLPSGRRTYNEQFF.

Written as DNA, the CDR3 is TGTGCCAGCAGCCCCAGACTAGCGGGATTAGCCTACGAGCAGTACTTC. Translated, it gives CASSPRLAGLAYEQYF. V is TRBV3-1 (or the pseudogene TRBV3-2) and J is TRBJ2-7, with 11 nucleotides matching TRBD2. Germline CDR1 reads LGHDT; CDR2 reads YNNKEL (reference sequence). CDR3 size: 16 residues. V lost 4 bases, J lost 2 bases, and 7 bases stayed unmatched.

The V call is TRBV7-9, the J call TRBJ2-4; D call uncertain. This CDR3 is 10 amino acids long. The V and J ends lost 5 bases and 9 bases respectively, with 5 bases between them. Germline lookup yields CDR1 SEHNR and CDR2 FQNEAQ (reference sequence). The CDR3 loop reads CASSPVIQYF. In DNA, the CDR3 is TGTGCCAGCAGCCCAGTCATTCAGTACTTC. Drawing the rest from reference TRBV7-9 and TRBJ2-4, the complete variable domain is DTGVSQNPRHKITKRGQNVTFRCDPISEHNRLYWYRQTLGQGPEFLTYFQNEAQLEKSRLLSDRFSAERPKGSFSTLEIQRTEQGDSAMYLCASSPVIQYFGAGTRLSVL.

The V and J genes are TRBV7-8 and TRBJ2-2; D is uncertain. Germline lookup yields CDR1 SGHVS and CDR2 FQNEAQ. This CDR3 spans 14 amino acids. V lost 1 base and J lost 6, with 9 bases in between. CDR3 residues: CASSLDGDSGELFF. DNA of the CDR3: TGTGCCAGCAGCTTAGACGGTGACTCCGGGGAGCTGTTTTTT.

The chain joins TRBV12-3 or TRBV12-4 to TRBJ1-4; D unclear. V was trimmed by 3 bases and J by 5 bases, leaving 7 bases between them. The CDR3 runs to 13 residues. The CDR3 protein is CASSLRRNEKLFF. As DNA, the CDR3 is TGTGCCAGCAGTTTGAGGCGCAATGAAAAACTGTTTTTT.

The chain has TRBV3-1 (or the pseudogene TRBV3-2) and TRBJ2-2; TRBD2 agrees at 8 bases. The germline V gene encodes CDR1 LGHDT and CDR2 YNNKEL (reference sequence). The trim removed 4 bases at V and 5 bases at J, leaving 12 bases unmatched. The CDR3 has 17 amino acids. Written as DNA, the CDR3 is TGTGCCAGCAGCCTCCTCCGGGGGGGGACGAGGACCGGGGAGCTGTTTTTT. It translates to CASSLLRGGTRTGELFF.

This clone was seen once. The chain joins TRBV27 to TRBJ2-3, with TRBD2 matching 8 bases. Germline V gives CDR1 MNHEY, CDR2 SMNVEV (reference sequence). CDR3 size: 14 residues. With 5 bases clipped from V and 1 base from J, the junction kept 2 bases outside the gene matches. In DNA form, the CDR3 reads TGTGCCAGCAGTGCGGGACTAGGCACAGATACGCAGTATTTT. Amino acids: CASSAGLGTDTQYF.

The chain combines TRBV7-3 with TRBJ2-3; 8 bases fit TRBD2. V dropped 5 bases and J dropped 5; count of bases not matched to a gene: 9. Germline CDR1 and CDR2: SGHTA and FQGTGA. CDR3 length: 15 amino acids. For the CDR3, the DNA is TGTGCCAGCAGCCCAATAGCGGGGAAGGGAGATACGCAGTATTTT. As protein: CASSPIAGKGDTQYF.

The chain has TRBV6-5 and TRBJ2-1; 7 bases map to TRBD1. Trimming at V came to 6 bases and at J to 3 bases, leaving 8 bases not matched to a gene. The V gene's germline CDR1 is MNHEY and CDR2 SVGAGI. The CDR3 runs 15 residues. The CDR3 nucleotides read TGTGCCAGCAGCCAAACAGGGGTTCTCTACAATGAGCAGTTCTTC. As protein: CASSQTGVLYNEQFF.

The V and J genes are TRBV7-8 and TRBJ1-6, with 11 nucleotides matching TRBD1. V was clipped by 5 bases and J by 2 bases; unmatched bases: 5. The germline V gene encodes CDR1 SGHVS and CDR2 FQNEAQ. The CDR3 extends over 17 amino acids. The CDR3 loop is CASSEGQGATYNSPLHF. The CDR3 DNA follows: TGTGCCAGCAGCGAAGGACAGGGGGCTACCTATAATTCACCCCTCCACTTT.

V gene TRBV25-1 combines with J gene TRBJ1-3, with D possibly matching TRBD1 (6 bases). Trimming pared 6 bases from V and 2 bases from J, leaving 14 bases between. Germline-derived CDR1 and CDR2 are MGHDK and SYGVNS. This CDR3 is 15 amino acids long. The CDR3 here is CASSPQGGTGNTIYF. CDR3 sequence (DNA): TGTGCCAGCAGCCCACAGGGTGGCACTGGAAACACCATATATTTT.

J is TRBJ2-7 and V is TRBV11-2; D is perhaps TRBD2 (6 bases). This CDR3 contains 14 residues. Germline CDR1 is SGHAT and CDR2 is FQNNGV. The V end lost 4 bases, the J end lost 1 base, and 11 bases lay between the germline ends. The CDR3 coding sequence is TGTGCCAGCAGCTCCCGACTAGGATCCTACGAGCAGTACTTC. It encodes CASSSRLGSYEQYF.

This clone came up a few times. This chain links TRBV9 with TRBJ1-2, with D perhaps TRBD1 (6 bases). This CDR3 spans 14 amino acids. The V end was cut by 2 bases, the J end by 6 bases, with 14 bases between. The germline CDR1 and CDR2 sequences are SGDLS and YYNGEE. CDR3 bases: TGTGCCAGCAGCGTCGGAGGACAGATTCATGGCTACACCTTC. Translated, it gives CASSVGGQIHGYTF.

The V call is TRBV11-3, the J call TRBJ2-5; 8 bases agree with TRBD1. The germline CDR1 and CDR2 sequences are SGHNT and YENEEA. The CDR3 totals 17 residues. V was clipped by 1 base and J by 5 bases; unmatched bases: 12. The CDR3 here is CASSLGAMAGGVETQYF. The CDR3 DNA is TGTGCCAGCAGCTTAGGAGCTATGGCAGGGGGCGTGGAGACCCAGTACTTC.

The chain couples TRBV6-5 to TRBJ1-3; no reliable D call. CDR1 and CDR2 (germline): MNHEY, SVGAGI. V lost 2 bases and J 0 bases, leaving 8 bases between the germline ends. The CDR3 has 15 amino acids. The CDR3 spells CASSYTATSGNTIYF. The CDR3 nucleotides are TGTGCCAGCAGTTACACAGCTACCTCTGGAAACACCATATATTTT.

This chain connects TRBV3-1 (or the pseudogene TRBV3-2) to TRBJ2-7, with 9 bases lining up with TRBD1. V lost 4 bases to trimming and J lost 6 bases; unmatched junction nucleotides: 7. This CDR3 has 14 amino acids. Germline V CDR1 and CDR2: LGHDT, YNNKEL (reference sequence). This CDR3 reads CASSLWTGDTEQYF. The CDR3 DNA sequence: TGTGCCAGCAGCCTTTGGACAGGGGACACCGAGCAGTACTTC.

CDR3 sequence reads: CASSSDRGGSYGYTF. CDR3 coding DNA: TGTGCCAGCAGCTCTGACAGGGGAGGATCCTATGGCTACACCTTC. The rearrangement uses TRBV7-2 and TRBJ1-2; 8 bases are a match to TRBD1. The germline gives CDR1 SGHTA, CDR2 FQGNSA. With V trimmed by 4 bases and J by 4 bases, 8 bases remained unmatched. The CDR3 spans 15 residues.

The chain uses TRBV28 and TRBJ1-2; possible D gene TRBD1, 5 bases. The CDR3 loop spans 13 amino acids. The V and J ends lost 2 bases and 2 bases respectively, with 6 bases between them. The germline V gene encodes CDR1 MDHEN and CDR2 SYDVKM. CDR3 sequence: CASSLRGNYGYTF. DNA of the CDR3: TGTGCCAGCAGTTTAAGGGGAAACTATGGCTACACCTTC.

J is TRBJ2-1 and V is TRBV5-8, with TRBD1 as a possible D gene (5 bases). The CDR3 is made up of 14 amino acids. CDR1 is SGHTS and CDR2 is YDEGEE in the germline V gene. V shed 6 bases and J shed 2 bases, with 12 bases lying between them. CDR3 protein: CASNRQGTYNEQFF. CDR3 DNA: TGTGCCAGCAACCGGCAGGGCACCTACAATGAGCAGTTCTTC. Full variable domain (outside the CDR3, taken from reference TRBV5-8 and TRBJ2-1): EAGVTQSPTHLIKTRGQQATLRCSPISGHTSVYWYQQALGLGLQFLLWYDEGEERNRGNFPPRFSGRQFPNYSSELNVNALELEDSALYLCASNRQGTYNEQFFGPGTRLTVL.

The chain employs TRBV28 and TRBJ1-1; 12 bases are a match to TRBD1. CDR3 length: 17 residues. Germline CDR1 reads MDHEN; CDR2 reads SYDVKM. Trimming took 3 bases from V and 3 from J; bases not matched to a gene: 8. The CDR3 is CASSFPGTGGADTEAFF. Here the CDR3 DNA reads TGTGCCAGCAGTTTTCCCGGGACAGGGGGCGCGGACACTGAAGCTTTCTTT.

CDR3 sequence reads: CASSLVLWTGVYEQYF. In DNA form, the CDR3 reads TGTGCCAGCAGCTTGGTACTCTGGACAGGAGTCTACGAGCAGTACTTC. The chain links TRBV5-4 to TRBJ2-7, with TRBD1 matching over 7 bases. CDR1 and CDR2 (germline): SGHNT, YYREEE (reference sequence). V lost 0 bases and J lost 3; bases outside the gene matches: 9. The CDR3 runs to 16 residues. The full variable domain, with the rest looked up from reference TRBV5-4 and TRBJ2-7, is ETGVTQSPTHLIKTRGQQVTLRCSSQSGHNTVSWYQQALGQGPQFIFQYYREEENGRGNFPPRFSGLQFPNYSSELNVNALELDDSALYLCASSLVLWTGVYEQYFGPGTRLTVT.

This chain connects TRBV11-2 to TRBJ2-3, with D possibly matching TRBD1 (5 bases). V was trimmed by 0 bases and J by 4 bases, leaving 11 bases between them. CDR1 is SGHAT, CDR2 FQNNGV, per germline. This CDR3 contains 15 residues. The CDR3 nucleotides are TGTGCCAGCAGCTTAGATGGTACAGGCTCAGATACGCAGTATTTT. It specifies CASSLDGTGSDTQYF.

This clone was counted only a few times. The chain joins TRBV5-4 to TRBJ2-1; perhaps TRBD1 as D (5 bases). CDR3 length equals 14 residues. The ends were cut back, 4 bases at V and 6 bases at J, with 14 bases in the middle. Germline CDR1 is SGHNT and CDR2 is YYREEE (reference sequence). The chain's CDR3 is CASSGAGSRNEQFF. DNA of the CDR3: TGTGCCAGCAGCGGGGCTGGTTCGCGCAATGAGCAGTTCTTC.

The J gene is TRBJ2-1, the V gene TRBV18, with unresolved D. The V gene lost 8 bases and the J gene lost 3 bases, with 14 bases spanning the gap. Germline V lookup: CDR1 KGHSH, CDR2 LQKENI. The CDR3 sequence is 14 residues long. CDR3 residues: CASTPSTHYNEQFF. The CDR3 nucleotides read TGTGCCAGCACCCCCTCGACTCACTACAATGAGCAGTTCTTC.

CDR3 nucleotide sequence: TGTGCCAGCAGCAGGACAGGCCCCGCCGCGAACACTGAAGCTTTCTTT. It codes for CASSRTGPAANTEAFF. V usage is TRBV6-2 or TRBV6-3 and J usage is TRBJ1-1, with 7 bases aligning to TRBD1. Per the germline V gene, CDR1 is MNHEY and CDR2 is SVGEGT. The CDR3 has 16 amino acids. The J segment lost 1 base and the V segment lost 6 bases, leaving 11 bases of the junction unmatched.

The chain couples TRBV6-2 or TRBV6-3 to TRBJ1-1, with TRBD1 matching over 11 bases. This CDR3 is 15 amino acids long. Per the germline V gene, CDR1 is MNHEY and CDR2 is SVGEGT. V dropped 0 bases and J dropped 4; count of bases not matched to a gene: 1. The CDR3 DNA is TGTGCCAGCAGTTACTCAGGACAGGGGGCCACTGAAGCTTTCTTT. Translated, it gives CASSYSGQGATEAFF.

DNA for the CDR3: TGTGCCAGCAGCCCTCAGGGGTATCACACCGGGGAGCTGTTTTTT. It yields the protein CASSPQGYHTGELFF. The rearrangement links TRBV9 to TRBJ2-2; D is perhaps TRBD1 (6 bases). Germline values: CDR1 SGDLS, CDR2 YYNGEE. The germline V and J ends were trimmed by 4 bases and 3 bases, with 13 bases remaining between them. The CDR3 has 15 amino acids.

This chain joins TRBV3-1 (or the pseudogene TRBV3-2) and TRBJ1-6; D is unresolved. Trimming stripped 4 bases from V and 8 bases from J, with 9 bases between. Germline lookup yields CDR1 LGHDT and CDR2 YNNKEL (reference sequence). The CDR3 runs 13 residues. The CDR3 loop reads CASSPSRDSPLHF. As DNA, the CDR3 is TGTGCCAGCAGCCCCTCGAGGGATTCACCCCTCCACTTT.

V usage is TRBV4-2 and J usage is TRBJ2-5, with a tentative D call TRBD2 (7 bases). The V end lost 1 base, the J end lost 5 bases, and 17 bases lay between the germline ends. Germline-derived CDR1 and CDR2 are LGHNA and YNFKEQ. This CDR3 is 16 amino acids long. As DNA, the CDR3 is TGTGCCAGCAGCCAAGCTGGTGCGGGGGCGACGGAGACCCAGTACTTC. Translation gives CASSQAGAGATETQYF.